This passage covers 16 T cell receptor beta chains from one sample sequenced in a study of PD-L1 blockade in urothelial cancer. The data were produced by immunoSEQ multiplex PCR, yet TCRdb's version contains in-frame clones alone and is incomplete. The sample includes about 50,000 clones, approximately 80% of them seen just once. The specimen comprised PBMCs, sampled around atezolizumab (anti-PD-L1) treatment. The receptors come from a man in his sixties or seventies with urothelial cancer.

The gene calls are TRBV7-2 and TRBJ2-1, with D perhaps matching TRBD2 (6 bases). CDR1 is SGHTA and CDR2 is FQGNSA in the germline V gene. The V and J ends lost 5 bases and 5 bases respectively, with 16 bases between them. This CDR3 spans 15 amino acids. The CDR3 sequence is CASSDLRGLNNEQFF. The CDR3 DNA reads TGTGCCAGCAGCGACCTCCGGGGACTTAACAATGAGCAGTTCTTC.

V usage is TRBV10-3 and J usage is TRBJ1-1, with TRBD1 identical over 7 bases. The V segment lost 6 bases and the J segment 8 bases; nucleotides outside the gene matches: 3. CDR1 and CDR2 (germline): ENHRY, SYGVKD. This CDR3 contains 11 residues. The CDR3 DNA follows: TGTGCCATCAGAGAGGGGGCCGAAGCTTTCTTT. Translation: CAIREGAEAFF.

This chain connects TRBV5-4 to TRBJ2-3, with 10 positions matching TRBD1. This CDR3 region has 17 residues. V trimming: 4 bases; J trimming: 5 bases; junction bases outside the gene matches: 13. Germline-derived CDR1 and CDR2 are SGHNT and YYREEE (reference sequence). Here the CDR3 DNA reads TGTGCCAGCAGCCACGTTAGGACAGGGGGAGGGAAAGATACGCAGTATTTT. The encoded protein is CASSHVRTGGGKDTQYF.

CDR3 coding DNA: TGTGCCAGCTCACCTCAGCTGACAGTCTCTGGAAACACCATATATTTT. This gives the protein CASSPQLTVSGNTIYF. This chain joins TRBV18 and TRBJ1-3, with D possibly being TRBD1 (5 bases). CDR3 length: 16 residues. Germline CDR1 reads KGHSH; CDR2 reads LQKENI. Trimming took off 3 bases at V and 0 bases at J, with 12 bases between the two ends.

The chain is built from TRBV27 and TRBJ2-2; unclear D gene. The length of the CDR3 is 18 residues. V lost 1 base, J lost 1 base, and 16 bases lay in between. Germline loops: CDR1 MNHEY, CDR2 SMNVEV (reference sequence). In DNA form, the CDR3 reads TGTGCCAGCAGTTTATTGTTTACTGGGCAGAAGAACACCGGGGAGCTGTTTTTT. It codes for CASSLLFTGQKNTGELFF.

This sequence joins TRBV9 and TRBJ2-5; the D gene is possibly TRBD2 (5 bases). This CDR3 contains 16 residues. Germline V gives CDR1 SGDLS, CDR2 YYNGEE. V was clipped by 1 base and J by 2 bases, with 15 bases between them. Here the CDR3 reads CASSVFGRGPQETQYF. The CDR3 nucleotides read TGTGCCAGCAGCGTATTCGGCAGAGGGCCGCAAGAGACCCAGTACTTC.

The chain couples TRBV30 to TRBJ1-2; no firm D call. The V end lost 3 bases, the J end lost 3 bases, and 11 bases lay between the germline ends. This CDR3 contains 13 residues. Looked up from germline, CDR1 is GTSNPN and CDR2 is SVGIG (reference sequence). The CDR3 here is CAWSVNLHYGYTF. The CDR3 nucleotides are TGTGCCTGGAGCGTTAACTTGCACTATGGCTACACCTTC.

This chain uses TRBV5-1 with TRBJ2-2, with D possibly being TRBD2 (5 bases). Germline lookup yields CDR1 SGHRS and CDR2 YFSETQ. The ends were cut back, 4 bases at V and 1 base at J, with 11 bases in the middle. This CDR3 contains 15 residues. CDR3 sequence reads: CASSPIAKNTGELFF. The CDR3 DNA reads TGCGCCAGCAGCCCCATAGCGAAGAACACCGGGGAGCTGTTTTTT.

The genes are TRBV18 and TRBJ1-3, with D perhaps TRBD1 (6 bases). Germline CDR1 and CDR2: KGHSH and LQKENI. Trimming took 1 base from V and 5 from J, leaving 12 bases between them. The CDR3 loop spans 15 amino acids. This chain's CDR3 is CASSPLSDSRNTIYF. The CDR3 nucleotides read TGTGCCAGCTCACCACTCTCGGACAGCCGAAACACCATATATTTT.

This clone has just a few counts. The chain links TRBV19 to TRBJ1-5; D is unclear. Germline assignment: CDR1 LNHDA and CDR2 SQIVND (reference sequence). V dropped 6 bases and J dropped 4 bases, with 16 bases sitting between them. The CDR3 is 15 amino acids. The CDR3 DNA follows: TGTGCCAGTAGGCCTTCGCACAATTTAAATCAGCCCCAGCATTTT. Protein product: CASRPSHNLNQPQHF.

The chain has TRBV5-4 and TRBJ2-5; TRBD2 matches 11 bases. The CDR3 is made up of 16 amino acids. Per germline, CDR1 SGHNT and CDR2 YYREEE (reference sequence). The trim removed 1 base at V and 4 bases at J, leaving 6 bases unmatched. The chain's CDR3 is CASSLKVAGGPETQYF. The CDR3 coding sequence is TGTGCCAGCAGCTTGAAGGTAGCGGGGGGGCCAGAGACCCAGTACTTC.

The J gene is TRBJ1-5, the V gene TRBV11-1; a weak D match, TRBD1 (5 bases). The germline gives CDR1 SGHAT, CDR2 FQDESV (reference sequence). The CDR3 spans 13 residues. The V and J ends lost 4 bases and 7 bases respectively, with 11 bases between them. This chain's CDR3 is CASSSRGDQPQHF. The CDR3 DNA reads as TGTGCCAGCAGCTCCCGGGGGGACCAGCCCCAGCATTTT.

This chain uses TRBV11-2 with TRBJ2-3, with 10 positions matching TRBD2. The germline V gene encodes CDR1 SGHAT and CDR2 FQNNGV. This CDR3 is 17 amino acids long. The V gene end was trimmed by 5 bases and the J gene end by 6 bases; junction bases not matched to a gene: 14. CDR3 sequence (DNA): TGTGCCAGCAGCGGCCCACTTCGAGCGGGGGGGGTGGATACGCAGTATTTT. Amino acid sequence: CASSGPLRAGGVDTQYF.

This clone was recorded a few times. V is TRBV6-1 and J is TRBJ2-7; tentative D call: TRBD2 (6 bases). CDR3 length: 13 residues. V was shortened by 4 bases and J by 2 bases, with 9 bases between the two germline ends. Germline lookup yields CDR1 MNHNS and CDR2 SASEGT. In nucleotides, the CDR3 is TGTGCCAGCAGTGTGGGCGGGACCTACGAGCAGTACTTC. This sequence encodes CASSVGGTYEQYF.

The rearrangement uses TRBV11-2 and TRBJ1-5; 7 nucleotides line up with TRBD1. The CDR3 runs to 13 residues. With V trimmed by 5 bases and J by 2 bases, 0 bases remained unmatched. Germline CDR1 reads SGHAT; CDR2 reads FQNNGV. Written as DNA, the CDR3 is TGTGCCAGCAGCACAGGGGGCAATCAGCCCCAGCATTTT. Its translation is CASSTGGNQPQHF.

The V gene is TRBV28, the J gene TRBJ2-7; TRBD2 matches 7 bases. CDR1 MDHEN and CDR2 SYDVKM come from the germline V gene. The CDR3 is 15 amino acids. Trimming removed 3 bases from V and 2 bases from J; junction bases left unmatched: 7. The CDR3 loop reads CASSFDGRTPYEQYF. The CDR3 nucleotides are TGTGCCAGCAGTTTCGACGGGAGGACCCCCTACGAGCAGTACTTC. Looking up the rest from reference TRBV28 and TRBJ2-7 gives the full variable domain: DVKVTQSSRYLVKRTGEKVFLECVQDMDHENMFWYRQDPGLGLRLIYFSYDVKMKEKGDIPEGYSVSREKKERFSLILESASTNQTSMYLCASSFDGRTPYEQYFGPGTRLTVT.